Each of the 15 T cell receptor beta chains below was sequenced from the same sample in a study of T cells expressing NK-cell markers. TCRdb re-called the 5' RACE reads; every CDR3 protein appears as one record, without DNA. Here the sample table reports approximately 380,000 distinct CDR3 sequences. Sequencing was performed on blood T cells: a sorted CD56 or NKG2C T cell subset, CD4+ or CD8+ T cells, or bulk PBMC T cells (not recorded which). The receptor source for this set is a man aged 18 to 69 in good health.

J is TRBJ2-5 and V is TRBV25-1; checking the TCRdb D call of TRBD1 is not possible without DNA. The germline gives CDR1 MGHDK, CDR2 SYGVNS. The CDR3 spans 15 residues. The CDR3 is CASSAAGGWAETQYF.

The J gene is TRBJ1-2, the V gene TRBV6-1; the TCRdb call, TRBD1, lacks DNA for checking. The CDR3 totals 13 residues. CDR1 is MNHNS and CDR2 is SASEGT in the germline V gene. CDR3 in amino acids: CASSLLTGVGYTF.

The CDR3 sequence is CASSLRQGRSPLHF. The V and J genes are TRBV19 and TRBJ1-6; with no DNA, the TCRdb D assignment of TRBD1 cannot be verified. The CDR3 has 14 residues. From germline, CDR1 is LNHDA and CDR2 SQIVND (reference sequence).

V is TRBV5-1 and J is TRBJ2-4; the TCRdb D gene call, TRBD1, has no DNA to confirm it. There are 14 residues in the CDR3. Germline V lookup: CDR1 SGHRS, CDR2 YFSETQ. CDR3 protein: CASSATGTKNIQYF.

This rearrangement joins TRBV6-5 to TRBJ2-3; absent DNA, TCRdb's TRBD2 call cannot be checked. The CDR3 spans 17 residues. CDR1 is MNHEY and CDR2 is SVGAGI in the germline V gene. CDR3 sequence: CASSYSTSGASTDTQYF.

The chain couples TRBV7-2 to TRBJ2-6; TCRdb indicates TRBD1, and absent DNA this call remains unverified. CDR1 and CDR2 (germline): SGHTA, FQGNSA. This CDR3 contains 17 residues. The CDR3 reads CASSLVAGYSGANVLTF. Drawing the rest from reference TRBV7-2 and TRBJ2-6, the complete variable domain is GAGVSQSPSNKVTEKGKDVELRCDPISGHTALYWYRQSLGQGLEFLIYFQGNSAPDKSGLPSDRFSAERTGGSVSTLTIQRTQQEDSAVYLCASSLVAGYSGANVLTFGAGSRLTVL.

The chain links TRBV20-1 to TRBJ2-7; checking the TCRdb D call of TRBD1 is not possible without DNA. The germline V gene encodes CDR1 DFQATT and CDR2 SNEGSKA (reference sequence). This CDR3 contains 13 residues. The CDR3 sequence: CSARDRGLREQYF.

The rearrangement joins TRBV20-1 to TRBJ1-5; no DNA is available, so the TRBD1 call from TCRdb remains unchecked. The CDR3 runs 13 residues. Germline-derived CDR1 and CDR2 are DFQATT and SNEGSKA (reference sequence). CDR3 residues: CSAKRQGYQPQHF.

This sequence joins TRBV3-1 and TRBJ2-2. The CDR3 spans 14 residues. The germline CDR1 and CDR2 sequences are LGHDT and YNNKEL (reference sequence). The CDR3 is CASSQAYITGELFF.

The chain employs TRBV12-3 or TRBV12-4 and TRBJ2-1; TCRdb's assignment of TRBD2 cannot be checked, as there is no DNA. This CDR3 is built from 18 residues. The CDR3 reads CASSSTGLAGGTYNEQFF.

The chain is built from TRBV6-1 and TRBJ2-1. Germline V gene sequence: CDR1 MNHNS, CDR2 SASEGT. CDR3 length: 14 amino acids. The CDR3 sequence: CASSEVSRSGEQFF.

The chain uses TRBV6-4 and TRBJ2-3; TCRdb gives TRBD1 as the D gene, but with no DNA this cannot be confirmed. This CDR3 contains 17 residues. Germline CDR1 is MRHNA and CDR2 is SNTAGT. CDR3 sequence: CASSDSLGTGKGEAQYF.

This rearrangement joins TRBV20-1 to TRBJ2-3; TCRdb reports TRBD2, a call that lacks DNA to check it against. Germline V lookup: CDR1 DFQATT, CDR2 SNEGSKA (reference sequence). This CDR3 is 14 amino acids long. CDR3 region: CSAGPSGRGYTQYF.

The CDR3 region is CASRYREEAYEQYF. This sequence joins TRBV6-5 and TRBJ2-7. CDR3 length equals 14 residues. Germline values: CDR1 MNHEY, CDR2 SVGAGI.

J is TRBJ1-2 and V is TRBV6-1. The CDR3 is 12 amino acids. Germline CDR1 reads MNHNS; CDR2 reads SASEGT. CDR3 amino acids: CASSGASWGYTF.